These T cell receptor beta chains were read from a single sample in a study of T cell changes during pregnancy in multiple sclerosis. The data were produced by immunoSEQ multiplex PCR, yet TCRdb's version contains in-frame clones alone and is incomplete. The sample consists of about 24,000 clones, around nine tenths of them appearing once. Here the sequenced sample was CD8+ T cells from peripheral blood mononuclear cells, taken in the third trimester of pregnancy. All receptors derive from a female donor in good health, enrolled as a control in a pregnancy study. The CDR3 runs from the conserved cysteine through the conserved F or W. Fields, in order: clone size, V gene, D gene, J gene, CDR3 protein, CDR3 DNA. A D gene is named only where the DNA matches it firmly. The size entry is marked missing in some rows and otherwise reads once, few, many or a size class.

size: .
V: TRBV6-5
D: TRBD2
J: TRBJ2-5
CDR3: CASGLAGRETQYF
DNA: TGTGCCAGCGGGCTAGCGGGGAGAGAGACCCAGTACTTC

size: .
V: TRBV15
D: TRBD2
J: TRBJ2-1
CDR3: CATRRRLAGVREQFF
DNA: TGTGCCACCAGGAGACGACTAGCGGGAGTCCGTGAGCAGTTCTTC

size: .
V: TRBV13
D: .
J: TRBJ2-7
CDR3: CASSFPGGEQYF
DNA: TGTGCCAGCAGTTTCCCTGGGGGGGAGCAGTACTTC

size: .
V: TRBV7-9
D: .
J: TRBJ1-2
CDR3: CASSLVGLFYGYTF
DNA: TGTGCCAGCAGCTTAGTCGGACTTTTCTATGGCTACACCTTC

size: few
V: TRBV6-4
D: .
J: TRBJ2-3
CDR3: CASSTELGGGTDTQYF
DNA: TGTGCCAGCAGCACCGAACTTGGAGGGGGCACAGATACGCAGTATTTT

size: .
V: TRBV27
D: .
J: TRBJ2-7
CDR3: CVSSLSDSSSYEQYF
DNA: TGTGTCAGCAGTTTATCGGACAGTAGCTCCTACGAGCAGTACTTC

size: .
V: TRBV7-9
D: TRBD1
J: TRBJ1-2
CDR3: CASSPRQGTGYGYTF
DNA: TGTGCCAGCAGCCCTCGACAGGGAACGGGGTATGGCTACACCTTC

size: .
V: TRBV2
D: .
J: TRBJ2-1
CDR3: CARKGRYPYNEQFF
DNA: TGTGCCAGGAAGGGGCGGTACCCTTACAATGAGCAGTTCTTC

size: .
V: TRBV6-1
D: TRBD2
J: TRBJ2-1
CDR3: CASSEGSGGAGEQFF
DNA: TGTGCCAGCAGTGAAGGAAGCGGGGGGGCTGGGGAGCAGTTCTTC

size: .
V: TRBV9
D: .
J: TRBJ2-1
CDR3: CASSDPKSGTSYNEQFF
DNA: TGTGCCAGCAGCGACCCAAAAAGCGGAACATCCTACAATGAGCAGTTCTTC

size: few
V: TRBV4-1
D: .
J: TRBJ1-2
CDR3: CASSHPQGSEGYTF
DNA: TGCGCCAGCAGCCATCCCCAGGGTAGTGAGGGCTACACCTTC

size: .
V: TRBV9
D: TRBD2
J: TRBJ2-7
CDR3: CASSLGTSGYEQYF
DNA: TGTGCCAGCAGCCTTGGGACTAGCGGGTACGAGCAGTACTTC

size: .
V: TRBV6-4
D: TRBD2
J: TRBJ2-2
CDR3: CASSGTSASGELFF
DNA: TGTGCCAGCAGCGGTACTAGCGCGTCCGGGGAGCTGTTTTTT

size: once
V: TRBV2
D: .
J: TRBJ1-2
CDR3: CASSQRIYGYTF
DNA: TGTGCCAGCAGCCAGAGGATCTATGGCTACACCTTC

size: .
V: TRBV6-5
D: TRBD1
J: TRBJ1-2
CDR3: CASSYGTGGYGYTF
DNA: TGTGCCAGCAGTTACGGGACAGGGGGCTATGGCTACACCTTC

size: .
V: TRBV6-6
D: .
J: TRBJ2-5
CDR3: CASSPTTVETQYF
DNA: TGTGCCAGCAGTCCAACTACCGTCGAGACCCAGTACTTC

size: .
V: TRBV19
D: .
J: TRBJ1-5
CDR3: CASSPEGGQPQHF
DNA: TGTGCCAGTAGTCCGGAGGGAGGTCAGCCCCAGCATTTT